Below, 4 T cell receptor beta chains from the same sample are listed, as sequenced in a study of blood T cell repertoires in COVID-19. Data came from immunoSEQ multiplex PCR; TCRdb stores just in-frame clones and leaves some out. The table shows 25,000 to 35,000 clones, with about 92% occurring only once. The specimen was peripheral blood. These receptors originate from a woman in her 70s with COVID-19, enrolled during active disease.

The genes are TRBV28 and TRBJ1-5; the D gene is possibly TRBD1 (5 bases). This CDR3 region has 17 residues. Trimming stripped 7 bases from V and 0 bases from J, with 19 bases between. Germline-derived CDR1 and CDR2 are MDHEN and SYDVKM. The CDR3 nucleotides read TGTGCCAGCATCGAGGGAGGGGACCACCTTAGCAATCAGCCCCAGCATTTT. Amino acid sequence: CASIEGGDHLSNQPQHF.

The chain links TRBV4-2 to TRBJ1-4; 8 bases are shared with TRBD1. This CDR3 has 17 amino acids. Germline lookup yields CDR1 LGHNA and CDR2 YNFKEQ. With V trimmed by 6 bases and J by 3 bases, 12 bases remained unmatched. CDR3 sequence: CASRTSRQGAANEKLFF. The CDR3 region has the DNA TGTGCCAGCAGAACCTCTCGGCAGGGGGCGGCTAATGAAAAACTGTTTTTT.

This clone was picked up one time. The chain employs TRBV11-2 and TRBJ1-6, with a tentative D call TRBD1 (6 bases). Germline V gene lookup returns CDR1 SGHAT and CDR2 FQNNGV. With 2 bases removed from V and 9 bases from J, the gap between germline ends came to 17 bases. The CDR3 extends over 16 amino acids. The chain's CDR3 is CASSLRSGTFSSPLHF. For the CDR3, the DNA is TGTGCCAGCAGCTTACGCTCCGGGACATTCTCTTCACCCCTCCACTTT.

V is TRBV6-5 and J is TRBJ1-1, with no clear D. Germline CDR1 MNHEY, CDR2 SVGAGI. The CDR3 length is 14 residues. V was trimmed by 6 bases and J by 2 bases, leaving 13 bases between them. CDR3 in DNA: TGTGCCAGCAGCAAAGCCCGGGAAAACACTGAAGCTTTCTTT. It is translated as CASSKARENTEAFF.